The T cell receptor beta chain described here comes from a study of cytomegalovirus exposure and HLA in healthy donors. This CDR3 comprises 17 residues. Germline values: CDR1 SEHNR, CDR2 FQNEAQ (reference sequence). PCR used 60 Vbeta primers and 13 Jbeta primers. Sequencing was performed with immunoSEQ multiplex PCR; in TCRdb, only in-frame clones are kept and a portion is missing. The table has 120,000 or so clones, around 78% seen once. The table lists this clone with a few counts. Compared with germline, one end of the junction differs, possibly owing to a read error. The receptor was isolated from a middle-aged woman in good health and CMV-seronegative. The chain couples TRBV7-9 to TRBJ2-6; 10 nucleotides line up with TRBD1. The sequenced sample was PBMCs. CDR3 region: CASSPGTGVTGANGLTF. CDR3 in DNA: TGTGCCAGCAGCCCCGGGACAGGGGTGACTGGGGCCAACGGCCTGACTTTC. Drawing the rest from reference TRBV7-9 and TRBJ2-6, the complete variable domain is DTGVSQNPRHKITKRGQNVTFRCDPISEHNRLYWYRQTLGQGPEFLTYFQNEAQLEKSRLLSDRFSAERPKGSFSTLEIQRTEQGDSAMYLCASSPGTGVTGANGLTFGAGSRLTVL.